This T cell receptor (beta chain) emerged from a study of regulatory T cells in long-lasting Graves disease. The study, taken as a whole, reports: Lower TCR diversity characterized persistent Graves' patients relative to newly diagnosed patients.

From germline, CDR1 is DFQATT and CDR2 SNEGSKA (reference sequence). The CDR3 totals 15 residues. After removal of 0 bases from V and 2 bases from J, the junction contained 3 bases not matched to a gene. Time point of the sample: newly diagnosed GD, antithyroid drugs for less than 3 months. Scientists built the TCR library using RNA that was extracted from PBMCs. TCR beta libraries were built with iRepertoire HTBI primers and Arm-PCR of CDR3 regions. TCRdb reprocessed the multiplex PCR reads via MiXCR and lists one record per CDR3 protein. The sample consists of approximately 400,000 distinct CDR3 sequences, approximately 12% of them appearing once. This clonotype was seen at least ten times. Its target is not known. This same sample was also part of a study on T cells in Graves' hyperthyroidism and ophthalmopathy. That study reports: A patient was excluded if there was uncontrolled infection, other autoimmune disease, pregnancy or lactation. From stable hyperthyroidism, ophthalmopathy was set apart by a 13 V-J model.

The rearrangement uses TRBV20-1 and TRBJ2-2; TRBD2 matches at 7 bases. This sample comprised peripheral blood mononuclear cells (PBMCs), obtained at new diagnosis, from a patient treated with antithyroid drugs. This clonotype was obtained from a woman aged 18-35 years with Graves disease. The CDR3 sequence: CSARDWGGNTGELFF. DNA of the CDR3: TGCAGTGCTAGAGATTGGGGGGGAAACACCGGGGAGCTGTTTTTT.